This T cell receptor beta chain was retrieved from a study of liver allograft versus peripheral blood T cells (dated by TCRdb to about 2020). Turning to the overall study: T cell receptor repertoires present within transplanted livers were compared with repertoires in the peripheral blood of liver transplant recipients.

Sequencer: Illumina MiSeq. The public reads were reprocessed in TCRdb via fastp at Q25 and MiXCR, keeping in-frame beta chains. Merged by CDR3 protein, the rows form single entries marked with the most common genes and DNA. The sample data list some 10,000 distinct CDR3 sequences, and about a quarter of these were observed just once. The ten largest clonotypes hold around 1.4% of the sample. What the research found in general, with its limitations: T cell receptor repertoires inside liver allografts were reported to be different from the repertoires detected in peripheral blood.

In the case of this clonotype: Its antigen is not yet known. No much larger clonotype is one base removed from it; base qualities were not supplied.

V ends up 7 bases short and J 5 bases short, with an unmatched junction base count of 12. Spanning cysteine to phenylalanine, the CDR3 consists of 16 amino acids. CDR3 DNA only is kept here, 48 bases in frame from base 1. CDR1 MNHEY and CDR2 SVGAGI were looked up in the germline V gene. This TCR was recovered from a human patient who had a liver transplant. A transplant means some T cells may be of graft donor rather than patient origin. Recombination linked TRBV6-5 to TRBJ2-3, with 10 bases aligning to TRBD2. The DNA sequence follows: TGTGCCAGCAATCCATTAGCGGGAGGTTACATAGATACGCAGTATTTT. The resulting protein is CASNPLAGGYIDTQYF.